The T cell receptor beta chain under discussion was sequenced for a study of blood T cell repertoires in COVID-19. Original analysis: Nucleated cell counts were estimated from reference gene primer amplification. The table came from immunoSEQ multiplex PCR; TCRdb's copy has only in-frame clones and leaves some out. That table furnishes V, J and clone size, whereas the DNA furnished D and trimming. The sample has hundreds of thousands of clones; roughly nine tenths are singletons. Germline CDR1 reads KGHDR; CDR2 reads SFDVKD. V gave up 4 bases and J gave up 2 bases, with 10 bases separating them. This CDR3 contains 14 residues.

The TCR originated in a man aged 30 to 45 who had recovered from COVID-19. V and J are TRBV24-1 and TRBJ1-2, with D perhaps matching TRBD1 (5 bases). The sequencing input was PBMCs or T cells enriched from blood (not recorded which). The CDR3 DNA is TGTGCCACCAGTGACTTTGGGGCGAACTATGGCTACACCTTC. Translated, it gives CATSDFGANYGYTF.